What follows describes a single TCR beta chain. Its specificity is not known. The data derive from a study of blood T cells in healthy people across ages. Findings and caveats of the study: Versus aged donors, long-lived donors had higher diversity and more naive CD4+ cells.

PBMCs were isolated at a quantity of at least 6 million per sample. Deletions cut 2 bases from V and 4 bases from J, with 10 bases between. This CDR3 spans 15 amino acids. The germline CDR1 and CDR2 sequences are SGHNT and YYREEE (reference sequence). A sample-barcoded 5' primer and a J-beta primer mix were used in a second PCR of roughly 6 to 12 cycles. TCRdb passed the 5' RACE reads through MiXCR, listing each CDR3 protein once. This table holds hundreds of thousands of distinct CDR3 sequences, about 54% found once. This sequence joins TRBV5-4 and TRBJ1-6; D is unclear. The sample consisted of blood. The receptor comes from a man aged 55 to 70 in good health. CDR3 in amino acids: CASSFDRRYNSPLHF. As DNA, the CDR3 is TGTGCCAGCAGCTTTGACCGGCGATATAATTCACCCCTCCACTTT.